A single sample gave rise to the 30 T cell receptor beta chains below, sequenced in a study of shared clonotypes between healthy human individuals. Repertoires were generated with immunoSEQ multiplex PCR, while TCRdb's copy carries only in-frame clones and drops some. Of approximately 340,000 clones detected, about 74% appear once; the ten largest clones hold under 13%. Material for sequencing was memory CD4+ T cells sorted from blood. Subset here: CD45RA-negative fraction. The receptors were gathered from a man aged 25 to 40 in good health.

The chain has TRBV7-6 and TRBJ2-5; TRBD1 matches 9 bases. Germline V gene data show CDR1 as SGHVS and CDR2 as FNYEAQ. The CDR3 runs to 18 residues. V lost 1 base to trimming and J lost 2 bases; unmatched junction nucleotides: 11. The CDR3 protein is CASSLDGRGTGRQETQYF. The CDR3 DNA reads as TGTGCCAGCAGCTTAGACGGACGCGGGACAGGGAGGCAAGAGACCCAGTACTTC.

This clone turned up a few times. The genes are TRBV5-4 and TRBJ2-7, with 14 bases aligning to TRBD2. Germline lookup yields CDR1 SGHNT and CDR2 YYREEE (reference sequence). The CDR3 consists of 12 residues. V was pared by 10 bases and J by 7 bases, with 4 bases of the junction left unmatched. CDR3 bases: TGTGCCGGAGGACTAGCGGGAGGTGAGCAGTACTTC. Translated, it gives CAGGLAGGEQYF. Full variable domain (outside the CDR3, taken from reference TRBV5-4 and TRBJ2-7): ETGVTQSPTHLIKTRGQQVTLRCSSQSGHNTVSWYQQALGQGPQFIFQYYREEENGRGNFPPRFSGLQFPNYSSELNVNALELDDSALYLCAGGLAGGEQYFGPGTRLTVT.

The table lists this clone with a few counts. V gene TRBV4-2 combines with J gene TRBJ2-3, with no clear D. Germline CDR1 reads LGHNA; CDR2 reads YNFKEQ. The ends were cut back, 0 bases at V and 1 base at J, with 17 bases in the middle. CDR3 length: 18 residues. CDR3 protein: CASSQDRALLGGTDTQYF. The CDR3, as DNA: TGTGCCAGCAGCCAAGATAGGGCGCTTTTGGGTGGCACAGATACGCAGTATTTT.

The CDR3 sequence is CASSRGGGLTSVSYEQYF. As DNA, the CDR3 is TGTGCCAGCAGCCGCGGAGGGGGTTTGACTAGCGTGTCCTACGAGCAGTACTTC. The rearrangement joins TRBV7-2 to TRBJ2-7; 8 nucleotides match TRBD2. Trimming cost V 5 bases and J 1 base; bases outside gene matches: 16. The V gene's germline CDR1 is SGHTA and CDR2 FQGNSA. The CDR3 has 18 residues.

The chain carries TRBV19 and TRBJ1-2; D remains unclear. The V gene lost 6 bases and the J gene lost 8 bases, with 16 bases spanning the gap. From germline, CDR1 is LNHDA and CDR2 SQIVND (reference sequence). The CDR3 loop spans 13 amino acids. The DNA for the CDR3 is TGTGCCAGTAGGAGACTGGGAGGGTACGGCTACACCTTC. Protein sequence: CASRRLGGYGYTF.

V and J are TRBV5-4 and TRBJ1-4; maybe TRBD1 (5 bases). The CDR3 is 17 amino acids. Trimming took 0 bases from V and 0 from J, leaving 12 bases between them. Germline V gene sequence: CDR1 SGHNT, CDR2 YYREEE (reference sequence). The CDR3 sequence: CASSLGGSSATNEKLFF. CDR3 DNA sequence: TGTGCCAGCAGCTTGGGGGGGTCGTCGGCAACTAATGAAAAACTGTTTTTT.

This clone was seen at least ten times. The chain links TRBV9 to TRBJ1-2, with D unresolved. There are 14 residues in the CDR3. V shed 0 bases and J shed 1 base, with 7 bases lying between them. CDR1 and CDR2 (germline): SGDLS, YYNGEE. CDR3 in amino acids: CASSVGLSNYGYTF. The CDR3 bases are TGTGCCAGCAGCGTAGGCTTGAGTAACTATGGCTACACCTTC.

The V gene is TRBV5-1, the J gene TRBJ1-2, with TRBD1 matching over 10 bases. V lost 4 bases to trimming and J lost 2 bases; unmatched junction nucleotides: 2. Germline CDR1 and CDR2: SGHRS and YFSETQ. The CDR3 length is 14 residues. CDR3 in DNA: TGCGCCAGCAGCGTGGGACAGGGGAACTATGGCTACACCTTC. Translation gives CASSVGQGNYGYTF.

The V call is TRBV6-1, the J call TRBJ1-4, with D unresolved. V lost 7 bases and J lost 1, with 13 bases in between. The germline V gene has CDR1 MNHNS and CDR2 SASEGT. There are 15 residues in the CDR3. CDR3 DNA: TGTGCCAGCACCCGGGAGGTGGGAACTAATGAAAAACTGTTTTTT. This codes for CASTREVGTNEKLFF.

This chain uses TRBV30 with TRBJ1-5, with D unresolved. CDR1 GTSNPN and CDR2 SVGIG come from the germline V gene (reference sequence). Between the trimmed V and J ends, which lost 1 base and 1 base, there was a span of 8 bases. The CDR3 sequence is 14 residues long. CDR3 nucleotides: TGTGCCTGGAGTGAGGTGAGGAGCAATCAGCCCCAGCATTTT. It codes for CAWSEVRSNQPQHF.

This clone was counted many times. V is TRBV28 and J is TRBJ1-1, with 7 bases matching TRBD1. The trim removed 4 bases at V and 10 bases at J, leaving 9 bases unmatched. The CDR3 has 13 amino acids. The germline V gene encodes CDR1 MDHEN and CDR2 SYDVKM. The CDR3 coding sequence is TGTGCCAGCAGTTACCGACAGGGACTTGGAGCTTTCTTT. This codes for CASSYRQGLGAFF.

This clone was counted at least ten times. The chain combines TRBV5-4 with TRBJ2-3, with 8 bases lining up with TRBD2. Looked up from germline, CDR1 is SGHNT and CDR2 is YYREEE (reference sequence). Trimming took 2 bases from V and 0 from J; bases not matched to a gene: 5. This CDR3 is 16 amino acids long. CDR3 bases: TGTGCCAGCAGCTTATATAGCGGGACTAGCACAGATACGCAGTATTTT. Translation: CASSLYSGTSTDTQYF.

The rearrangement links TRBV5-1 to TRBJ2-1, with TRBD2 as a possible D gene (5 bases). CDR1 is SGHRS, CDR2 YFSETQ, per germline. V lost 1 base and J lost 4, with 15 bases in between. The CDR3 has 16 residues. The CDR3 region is CASSLPVAPMYNEQFF. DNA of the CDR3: TGCGCCAGCAGCTTGCCGGTAGCGCCGATGTACAATGAGCAGTTCTTC.

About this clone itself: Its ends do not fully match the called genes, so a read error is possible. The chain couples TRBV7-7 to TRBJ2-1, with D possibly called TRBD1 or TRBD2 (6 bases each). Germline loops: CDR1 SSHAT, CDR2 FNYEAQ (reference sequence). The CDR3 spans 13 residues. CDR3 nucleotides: TGTGCTAGCAGCTTAGCGGAAGGGGGAAAGCAGTTCTTC. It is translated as CASSLAEGGKQFF.

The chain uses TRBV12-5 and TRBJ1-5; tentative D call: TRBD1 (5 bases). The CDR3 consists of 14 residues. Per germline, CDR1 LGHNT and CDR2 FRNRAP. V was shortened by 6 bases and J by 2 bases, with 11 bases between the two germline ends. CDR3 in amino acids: CASGEGFGNQPQHF. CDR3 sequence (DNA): TGTGCTAGTGGGGAGGGGTTTGGCAATCAGCCCCAGCATTTT.

The CDR3 DNA reads TGCGCCAGCAGCTTGGGCCAGGGGAGGGTTGGGGCCAACGTCCTGACTTTC. Protein product: CASSLGQGRVGANVLTF. This rearrangement joins TRBV5-1 to TRBJ2-6, with a possible D match to TRBD2 (7 bases). V lost 0 bases and J 3 bases, leaving 13 bases between the germline ends. The CDR3 has 17 amino acids. Germline-derived CDR1 and CDR2 are SGHRS and YFSETQ.

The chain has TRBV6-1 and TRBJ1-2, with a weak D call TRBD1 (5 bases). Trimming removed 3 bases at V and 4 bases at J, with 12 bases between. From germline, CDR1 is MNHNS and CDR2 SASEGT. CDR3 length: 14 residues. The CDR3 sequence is CASSDSGQIYGYTF. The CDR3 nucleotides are TGTGCCAGCAGTGATTCGGGGCAGATCTATGGCTACACCTTC.

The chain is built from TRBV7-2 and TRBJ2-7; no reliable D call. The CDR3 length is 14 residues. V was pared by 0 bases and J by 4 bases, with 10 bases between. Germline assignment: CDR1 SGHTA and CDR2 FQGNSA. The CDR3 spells CASSLAPGPYEQYF. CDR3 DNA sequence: TGTGCCAGCAGCTTAGCCCCCGGGCCATACGAGCAGTACTTC.

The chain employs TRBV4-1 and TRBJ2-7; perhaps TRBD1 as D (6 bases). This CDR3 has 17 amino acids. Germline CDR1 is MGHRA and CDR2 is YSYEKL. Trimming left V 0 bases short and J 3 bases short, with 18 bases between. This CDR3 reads CASSQDFTRQANYEQYF. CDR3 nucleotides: TGCGCCAGCAGCCAAGATTTCACCCGACAGGCAAACTACGAGCAGTACTTC.

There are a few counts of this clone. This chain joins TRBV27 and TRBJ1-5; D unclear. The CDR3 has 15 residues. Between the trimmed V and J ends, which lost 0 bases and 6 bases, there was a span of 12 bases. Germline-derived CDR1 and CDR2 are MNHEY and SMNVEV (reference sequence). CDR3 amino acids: CASSLSLAVIQPQHF. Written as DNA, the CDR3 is TGTGCCAGCAGTTTATCGTTGGCAGTTATTCAGCCCCAGCATTTT.

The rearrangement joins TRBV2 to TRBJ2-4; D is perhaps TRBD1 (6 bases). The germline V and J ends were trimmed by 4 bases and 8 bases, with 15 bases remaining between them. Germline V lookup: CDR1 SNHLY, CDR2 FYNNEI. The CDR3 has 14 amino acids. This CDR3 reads CASSVGRGVHIQYF. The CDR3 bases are TGTGCCAGCAGTGTCGGCAGGGGAGTTCACATTCAGTACTTC.

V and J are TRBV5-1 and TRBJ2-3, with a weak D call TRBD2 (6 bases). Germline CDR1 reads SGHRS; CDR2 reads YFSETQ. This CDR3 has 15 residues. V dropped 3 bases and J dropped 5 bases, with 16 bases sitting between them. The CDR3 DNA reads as TGCGCCAGCAGCTCTTCCCCGGACGGGAGAGATACGCAGTATTTT. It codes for CASSSSPDGRDTQYF. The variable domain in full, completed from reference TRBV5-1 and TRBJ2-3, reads KAGVTQTPRYLIKTRGQQVTLSCSPISGHRSVSWYQQTPGQGLQFLFEYFSETQRNKGNFPGRFSGRQFSNSRSEMNVSTLELGDSALYLCASSSSPDGRDTQYFGPGTRLTVL.

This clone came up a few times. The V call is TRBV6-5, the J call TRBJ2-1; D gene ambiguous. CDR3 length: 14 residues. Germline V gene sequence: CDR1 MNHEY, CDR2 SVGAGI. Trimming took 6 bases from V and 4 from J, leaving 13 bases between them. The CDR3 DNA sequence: TGTGCCAGCAGACCGGGTCCCCAGTACAATGAGCAGTTCTTC. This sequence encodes CASRPGPQYNEQFF.

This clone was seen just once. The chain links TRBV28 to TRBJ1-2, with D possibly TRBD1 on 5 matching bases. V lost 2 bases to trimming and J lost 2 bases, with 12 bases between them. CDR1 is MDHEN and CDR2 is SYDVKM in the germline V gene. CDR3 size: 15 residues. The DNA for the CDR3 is TGTGCCAGCAGTTTAGTGGGCAGGGCAAACTATGGCTACACCTTC. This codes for CASSLVGRANYGYTF.

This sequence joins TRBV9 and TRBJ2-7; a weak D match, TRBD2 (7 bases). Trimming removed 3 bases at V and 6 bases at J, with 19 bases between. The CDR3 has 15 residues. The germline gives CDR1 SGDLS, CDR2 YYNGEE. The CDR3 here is CASSAGPGGAGEQYF. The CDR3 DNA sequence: TGTGCCAGCAGCGCAGGACCGGGGGGCGCGGGCGAGCAGTACTTC.

As DNA, the CDR3 is TGTGCCAGCAGCCTCAGACAGGACTTCACAGATACGCAGTATTTT. Protein product: CASSLRQDFTDTQYF. This rearrangement joins TRBV11-2 to TRBJ2-3; D perhaps matches TRBD1 (6 bases). Germline V gene lookup returns CDR1 SGHAT and CDR2 FQNNGV. The CDR3 is 15 residues long. V was trimmed by 5 bases and J by 2 bases, leaving 14 bases between them.

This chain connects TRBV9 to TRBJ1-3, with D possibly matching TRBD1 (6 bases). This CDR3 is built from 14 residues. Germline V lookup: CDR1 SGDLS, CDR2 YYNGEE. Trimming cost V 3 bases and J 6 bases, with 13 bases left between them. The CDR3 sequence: CASSGLQGTNTIYF. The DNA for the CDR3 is TGTGCCAGCAGCGGACTACAGGGTACAAACACCATATATTTT. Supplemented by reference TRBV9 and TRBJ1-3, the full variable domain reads DSGVTQTPKHLITATGQRVTLRCSPRSGDLSVYWYQQSLDQGLQFLIQYYNGEERAKGNILERFSAQQFPDLHSELNLSSLELGDSALYFCASSGLQGTNTIYFGEGSWLTVV.

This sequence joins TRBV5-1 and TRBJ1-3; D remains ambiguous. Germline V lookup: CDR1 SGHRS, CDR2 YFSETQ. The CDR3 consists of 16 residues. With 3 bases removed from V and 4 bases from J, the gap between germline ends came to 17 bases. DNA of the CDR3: TGCGCCAGCAGCTACCAGGCCTCCGGGCACGGAAACACCATATATTTT. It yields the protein CASSYQASGHGNTIYF.

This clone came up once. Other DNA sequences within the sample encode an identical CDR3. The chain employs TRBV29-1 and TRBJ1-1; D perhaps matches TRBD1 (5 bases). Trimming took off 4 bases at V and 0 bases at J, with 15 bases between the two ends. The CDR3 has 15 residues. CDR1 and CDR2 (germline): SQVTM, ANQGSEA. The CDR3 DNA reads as TGCAGCGTTGCCCCCGGTTGGGGCATGAACACTGAAGCTTTCTTT. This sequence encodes CSVAPGWGMNTEAFF.

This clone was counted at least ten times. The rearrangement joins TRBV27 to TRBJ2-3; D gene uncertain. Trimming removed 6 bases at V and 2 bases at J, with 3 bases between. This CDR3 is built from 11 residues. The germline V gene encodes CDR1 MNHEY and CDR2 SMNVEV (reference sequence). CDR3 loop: CASSPTDTQYF. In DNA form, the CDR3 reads TGTGCCAGCAGCCCCACAGATACGCAGTATTTT.